A selection of T cell receptor beta chains follows, all from one sample in a study of control samples from healthy donors and cancer patients. Here immunoSEQ multiplex PCR was the method, and the copy in TCRdb shows in-frame clones only, minus some. The sample includes fewer than 300,000 clones, approximately 80% of them seen just once. The material sequenced was PBMCs. The receptors were sampled from a woman aged 55-75 years with lung cancer. Both conserved end residues are trimmed from each CDR3. Fields, in order: V gene, J gene, CDR3 protein.

V gene: TRBV6-5
J gene: TRBJ2-5
CDR3 protein: ASRSSGQETQY

V gene: TRBV20-1
J gene: TRBJ1-2
CDR3 protein: SALGLYGYT

V gene: TRBV19
J gene: TRBJ1-2
CDR3 protein: ASSMGTGMAYT

V gene: TRBV7-2
J gene: TRBJ1-3
CDR3 protein: ASSPSAGSSGNTIY

V gene: TRBV19
J gene: TRBJ2-7
CDR3 protein: ASSIELEDPQY

V gene: TRBV5-5
J gene: TRBJ2-1
CDR3 protein: ASSSTSGSRNEQF

V gene: TRBV20-1
J gene: TRBJ1-1
CDR3 protein: SAAGTVEAF

V gene: TRBV28
J gene: TRBJ1-2
CDR3 protein: ASGSWIRDRVWYT

V gene: TRBV7-9
J gene: TRBJ1-1
CDR3 protein: ASSSPSGGNTEAF

V gene: TRBV21-1
J gene: TRBJ2-7
CDR3 protein: ASSKVCSGSRCEQY

V gene: TRBV29-1
J gene: TRBJ1-4
CDR3 protein: SVQQGSTNEKLF

V gene: TRBV6-5
J gene: TRBJ1-4
CDR3 protein: ASSYVGRGEKLF

V gene: TRBV19
J gene: TRBJ1-4
CDR3 protein: ASSTRNRTPNEKLF

V gene: TRBV18
J gene: TRBJ2-3
CDR3 protein: ASSPGIAGGPTDTQY

V gene: TRBV12-1
J gene: TRBJ1-5
CDR3 protein: ASSTNCTVAHNQPQH

V gene: TRBV6-6
J gene: TRBJ2-7
CDR3 protein: ASSYSSVGYYEQY

V gene: TRBV19
J gene: TRBJ1-2
CDR3 protein: ASSIRRPGFYGYT

V gene: TRBV19
J gene: TRBJ1-2
CDR3 protein: ASSLGSGYGYT

V gene: TRBV11-3
J gene: TRBJ2-1
CDR3 protein: ASSFTLAGGPTYNEQF

V gene: TRBV5-8
J gene: TRBJ1-3
CDR3 protein: ASSLGMGSGNTIY

V gene: TRBV18
J gene: TRBJ1-4
CDR3 protein: ASSSRLAGIDEKLF

V gene: TRBV10-3
J gene: TRBJ2-3
CDR3 protein: AISERSTDTQY

V gene: TRBV6-6
J gene: TRBJ2-1
CDR3 protein: ASSPRGGIDEQF

V gene: TRBV18
J gene: TRBJ2-7
CDR3 protein: ASSLSYEQY

V gene: TRBV7-2
J gene: TRBJ2-7
CDR3 protein: ASRVGDRRGEQY

V gene: TRBV6-5
J gene: TRBJ2-2
CDR3 protein: ASSYSRGTSPGELF

V gene: TRBV2
J gene: TRBJ1-2
CDR3 protein: ASSGPDGYT

V gene: TRBV28
J gene: TRBJ1-5
CDR3 protein: ASSLYNQPQH

V gene: TRBV5-1
J gene: TRBJ2-7
CDR3 protein: ASSPLGGGTYEQY

V gene: TRBV2
J gene: TRBJ2-3
CDR3 protein: ASSLAGLGTDTQY

V gene: TRBV19
J gene: TRBJ2-6
CDR3 protein: ATSGRLLYSGANVLT

V gene: TRBV7-8
J gene: TRBJ2-5
CDR3 protein: ASSSMGGRAWETQY

V gene: TRBV11-3
J gene: TRBJ2-1
CDR3 protein: ASSLDTRDEQF

V gene: TRBV19
J gene: TRBJ2-3
CDR3 protein: ATGNVAGGTDTQY

V gene: TRBV7-9
J gene: TRBJ2-5
CDR3 protein: ASSSFRGQETQY

V gene: TRBV4-1
J gene: TRBJ1-1
CDR3 protein: ASSQALYTEAF

V gene: TRBV2
J gene: TRBJ2-7
CDR3 protein: ASRSFIRTYEQY

V gene: TRBV5-1
J gene: TRBJ2-5
CDR3 protein: ASSPGIGETQY

V gene: TRBV7-3
J gene: TRBJ2-2
CDR3 protein: ASSPWGYTGELF

V gene: TRBV4-2
J gene: TRBJ2-7
CDR3 protein: ASSRGLAGGTSYEQY

V gene: TRBV2
J gene: TRBJ2-6
CDR3 protein: ASSESRVSLSGANVLT

V gene: TRBV2
J gene: TRBJ1-5
CDR3 protein: ASSFQGLGNQPQH

V gene: TRBV2
J gene: TRBJ2-3
CDR3 protein: AGGTTHTQY

V gene: TRBV2
J gene: TRBJ1-2
CDR3 protein: ASSVQGDGYT

V gene: TRBV28
J gene: TRBJ2-1
CDR3 protein: ASSWPGNSYNEQF

V gene: TRBV15
J gene: TRBJ1-1
CDR3 protein: ATSRDPEGYTEAF

V gene: TRBV5-1
J gene: TRBJ1-3
CDR3 protein: ASRTGNTIY

V gene: TRBV3-1/TRBV3-2
J gene: TRBJ1-1
CDR3 protein: ASSQARTGGTEAF

V gene: TRBV27
J gene: TRBJ1-5
CDR3 protein: ASSPRGDQPQH

V gene: TRBV6-5
J gene: TRBJ1-5
CDR3 protein: ASSYSTGSNQPQH